This T cell receptor beta chain was identified during a study of blood T cell repertoires in COVID-19. The CDR3 runs to 16 residues. The junction had 6 bases not matched to a gene; V was cut back by 1 base and J by 5 bases. The germline V gene has CDR1 MGHDK and CDR2 SYGVNS. It was during active infection that Seattle patients were enrolled and then longitudinally followed. Repertoires were generated with immunoSEQ multiplex PCR, while TCRdb's copy carries only in-frame clones and drops some. The table lists fewer than 350,000 clones, 80% to 95% of them singletons. The chain carries TRBV25-1 and TRBJ2-5, with 11 bases that match TRBD2. The source is a woman aged 25 to 39 with COVID-19, enrolled during active disease. The specimen sequenced was peripheral blood. For the CDR3, the DNA is TGTGCCAGCAGTGAATCTAGCGGGAGGCCGGGGGAGACCCAGTACTTC. Translation: CASSESSGRPGETQYF.